The 24 T cell receptor beta chains in this list originate from one sample, sequenced in a study of cytomegalovirus exposure and HLA in healthy donors. Using immunoSEQ multiplex PCR, the repertoire was profiled, and TCRdb retains in-frame clones only, with some absent. The repertoire has 70,000 or so clones, 94% of them found once; the top ten carry about 1.6%. The sample was PBMCs. The receptors derive from a man aged 18 to 35 in good health and CMV-seropositive.

The CDR3 DNA reads as TGTGCCAGCAGCCGAAACGGGAACGAGCAGTACTTC. Translating gives CASSRNGNEQYF. V usage is TRBV11-3 and J usage is TRBJ2-7, with TRBD2 as a possible D gene (5 bases). Germline V gene lookup returns CDR1 SGHNT and CDR2 YENEEA. The V gene lost 5 bases and the J gene lost 5 bases, with 10 bases spanning the gap. The CDR3 totals 12 residues. The full variable domain, in which reference TRBV11-3 and TRBJ2-7 provide the parts outside the CDR3, is EAGVVQSPRYKIIEKKQPVAFWCNPISGHNTLYWYLQNLGQGPELLIRYENEEAVDDSQLPKDRFSAERLKGVDSTLKIQPAELGDSAVYLCASSRNGNEQYFGPGTRLTVT.

This chain links TRBV6-5 with TRBJ1-5; 7 bases line up with TRBD1. Germline V lookup: CDR1 MNHEY, CDR2 SVGAGI. V shed 6 bases, J shed 7 bases, and the junction held 9 bases outside the gene matches. The CDR3 totals 14 residues. The CDR3 bases are TGTGCCAGCAGGCGATCACAGGGGAACCAGCCCCAGCATTTT. As protein: CASRRSQGNQPQHF.

As DNA, the CDR3 is TGCAGCGCCAAGATCGGGGCAGGGGAGCCCCAGCATTTT. It is translated as CSAKIGAGEPQHF. The chain uses TRBV29-1 and TRBJ1-5; D may be TRBD1 (6 bases). This CDR3 has 13 residues. The germline V gene encodes CDR1 SQVTM and CDR2 ANQGSEA. V shed 7 bases and J shed 8 bases, with 18 bases lying between them.

The sample holds one count of this clone. The rearrangement joins TRBV9 to TRBJ2-1; 8 bases line up with TRBD2. CDR1 is SGDLS, CDR2 YYNGEE, per germline. Unmatched junction bases numbered 2, after V lost 0 bases and J lost 6 bases. The CDR3 covers 14 residues. The CDR3: CASSVETSGNEQFF. CDR3 nucleotide sequence: TGTGCCAGCAGCGTAGAAACTAGCGGCAATGAGCAGTTCTTC.

The rearrangement joins TRBV2 to TRBJ2-5; TRBD1 is a possible D gene (6 bases). Trimming removed 6 bases at V and 5 bases at J, with 10 bases between. Looked up from germline, CDR1 is SNHLY and CDR2 is FYNNEI. There are 12 residues in the CDR3. The CDR3 protein is CASRAQGETQYF. Here the CDR3 DNA reads TGTGCCAGCAGGGCCCAGGGGGAGACCCAGTACTTC.

V is TRBV10-1 and J is TRBJ2-2, with 9 bases matching TRBD2. The CDR3 contains 16 residues. The V segment lost 8 bases and the J segment 4 bases; nucleotides outside the gene matches: 11. CDR1 is WNHNN, CDR2 SYGVQD, per germline (reference sequence). The CDR3 reads CASQSSGSDRTGELFF. Written as DNA, the CDR3 is TGCGCCAGCCAAAGTAGCGGGAGCGACCGCACCGGGGAGCTGTTTTTT.

The chain carries TRBV10-3 and TRBJ1-2, with D tentatively TRBD1 (5 bases). The CDR3 length is 15 residues. The V and J ends lost 1 base and 1 base respectively, with 10 bases between them. CDR1 ENHRY and CDR2 SYGVKD come from the germline V gene. DNA for the CDR3: TGTGCCATCAGTGAGTTCGGGGGAGGTAACTATGGCTACACCTTC. As protein: CAISEFGGGNYGYTF.

In its sample, this clone was seen once. The chain recombines TRBV5-1 with TRBJ1-2; 10 bases agree with TRBD1. The CDR3 sequence is 15 residues long. With 4 bases clipped from V and 12 bases from J, the junction kept 15 bases outside the gene matches. Germline CDR1 and CDR2: SGHRS and YFSETQ. The CDR3 DNA is TGCGCCAGCAGCCATCACGAAAACTCCGGGACAGGGGACACCTTC. Translating it yields CASSHHENSGTGDTF.

This chain uses TRBV27 with TRBJ2-1; TRBD2 aligns across 8 bases. There are 16 residues in the CDR3. CDR1 MNHEY and CDR2 SMNVEV come from the germline V gene (reference sequence). With V trimmed by 5 bases and J by 4 bases, 10 bases remained unmatched. The CDR3 loop is CASSKLAGSPYNEQFF. The DNA for the CDR3 is TGTGCCAGCAGTAAATTAGCGGGATCCCCTTACAATGAGCAGTTCTTC.

The gene calls are TRBV10-3 and TRBJ1-2; D possibly corresponds to TRBD1 (5 bases). With 7 bases removed from V and 3 bases from J, the gap between germline ends came to 18 bases. CDR3 length: 15 residues. Germline V gene lookup returns CDR1 ENHRY and CDR2 SYGVKD. CDR3 residues: CAINSDKVGHYGYTF. The DNA of the CDR3 is TGTGCCATCAATTCGGACAAAGTCGGGCACTATGGCTACACCTTC.

V is TRBV9 and J is TRBJ1-1; a weak D match, TRBD1 (6 bases). The length of the CDR3 is 15 residues. Trimming pared 0 bases from V and 5 bases from J, leaving 14 bases between. The germline CDR1 and CDR2 sequences are SGDLS and YYNGEE. CDR3 protein: CASSVAGGGRTEAFF. CDR3 coding DNA: TGTGCCAGCAGCGTAGCGGGCGGGGGGCGGACTGAAGCTTTCTTT.

The J gene is TRBJ2-1, the V gene TRBV10-3; D remains unclear. In germline, CDR1 is ENHRY, CDR2 SYGVKD. V lost 5 bases and J lost 5, with 4 bases in between. This CDR3 is built from 11 residues. CDR3 nucleotide sequence: TGTGCCATCAGTCAAAACAATGAGCAGTTCTTC. It encodes CAISQNNEQFF.

V is TRBV15 and J is TRBJ1-1; 7 nucleotides agree with TRBD1. Per the germline V gene, CDR1 is LNHNV and CDR2 is YYDKDF (reference sequence). J lost 0 bases, V lost 9 bases, and 13 bases had no gene match. The CDR3 contains 16 residues. CDR3 nucleotide sequence: TGTGCCACTTCAACTTTGGGACAGTCGTTGAACACTGAAGCTTTCTTT. This encodes CATSTLGQSLNTEAFF. Combining the CDR3 with reference TRBV15 and TRBJ1-1 gives the whole variable domain DAMVIQNPRYQVTQFGKPVTLSCSQTLNHNVMYWYQQKSSQAPKLLFHYYDKDFNNEADTPDNFQSRRPNTSFCFLDIRSPGLGDTAMYLCATSTLGQSLNTEAFFGQGTRLTVV.

This chain uses TRBV7-9 with TRBJ1-1; TRBD1 aligns across 9 bases. With 5 bases clipped from V and 4 bases from J, the junction kept 8 bases outside the gene matches. The CDR3 totals 15 residues. Germline V gene data show CDR1 as SEHNR and CDR2 as FQNEAQ (reference sequence). The CDR3 DNA sequence: TGTGCCAGCAGCACTACAGGGGGCAGGAGCACTGAAGCTTTCTTT. Amino acid sequence: CASSTTGGRSTEAFF.

The chain joins TRBV19 to TRBJ2-1, with TRBD2 identical over 11 bases. The CDR3 loop spans 14 amino acids. Losses at the gene ends were 5 bases for V and 7 bases for J; bases not matched to a gene: 4. Per germline, CDR1 LNHDA and CDR2 SQIVND (reference sequence). This CDR3 is CASSARTSGNEQFF. The CDR3 coding sequence is TGTGCCAGTAGTGCCCGGACTAGCGGGAATGAGCAGTTCTTC.

The chain combines TRBV6-6 with TRBJ2-2; D is ambiguous. CDR1 MNHNY and CDR2 SVGAGI come from the germline V gene (reference sequence). The germline V and J ends were trimmed by 6 bases and 4 bases, with 6 bases remaining between them. This CDR3 has 12 amino acids. CDR3: CASRPGTGELFF. In DNA form, the CDR3 reads TGTGCCAGCAGACCGGGCACCGGGGAGCTGTTTTTT.

V gene TRBV7-9 combines with J gene TRBJ1-3, with D possibly being TRBD1 (5 bases). Germline V gene lookup returns CDR1 SEHNR and CDR2 FQNEAQ (reference sequence). CDR3 size: 14 residues. Trimming removed 4 bases from V and 0 bases from J, with 7 bases in between. CDR3 in amino acids: CASSSDSSGNTIYF. CDR3 nucleotide sequence: TGTGCCAGCAGCTCTGACAGCTCTGGAAACACCATATATTTT. The full variable domain, its missing parts supplied by reference TRBV7-9 and TRBJ1-3, is DTGVSQNPRHKITKRGQNVTFRCDPISEHNRLYWYRQTLGQGPEFLTYFQNEAQLEKSRLLSDRFSAERPKGSFSTLEIQRTEQGDSAMYLCASSSDSSGNTIYFGEGSWLTVV.

This rearrangement joins TRBV4-1 to TRBJ2-1, with D maybe TRBD2 (6 bases). The germline V gene has CDR1 MGHRA and CDR2 YSYEKL. V lost 1 base and J 7 bases, leaving 23 bases between the germline ends. The CDR3 length is 18 residues. The CDR3 nucleotides are TGCGCCAGCAGCCAAGTGTTTATTCAACTAGCCGGGATGAATGAGCAGTTCTTC. Translating it yields CASSQVFIQLAGMNEQFF.

The rearrangement joins TRBV6-5 to TRBJ2-3, with 9 positions matching TRBD1. CDR1 and CDR2 from the germline V gene are MNHEY and SVGAGI. V was pared by 6 bases and J by 1 base, with 2 bases of the junction left unmatched. This CDR3 comprises 14 residues. CDR3 sequence: CASRQGAGTDTQYF. The CDR3 nucleotides read TGTGCCAGCAGACAGGGGGCCGGCACAGATACGCAGTATTTT.

The rearrangement links TRBV15 to TRBJ1-1; 7 bases map to TRBD1. J gave up 0 bases and V 2 bases, and 6 bases lay outside the gene matches. CDR3 size: 16 residues. Germline CDR1 and CDR2: LNHNV and YYDKDF (reference sequence). This chain's CDR3 is CATSRSPGQMNTEAFF. In nucleotides, the CDR3 is TGTGCCACCAGCAGATCCCCGGGACAGATGAACACTGAAGCTTTCTTT.

This rearrangement joins TRBV12-5 to TRBJ2-2; 16 bases are shared with TRBD2. Germline CDR1 reads LGHNT; CDR2 reads FRNRAP. CDR3 size: 20 residues. With V trimmed by 0 bases and J by 5 bases, 9 bases remained unmatched. The CDR3 coding sequence is TGTGCTAGTGGTTTGGTTTTGGGGACTAGCGGGAGGGCCGGAACCGGGGAGCTGTTTTTT. It is translated as CASGLVLGTSGRAGTGELFF. Combining the CDR3 with reference TRBV12-5 and TRBJ2-2 gives the whole variable domain DARVTQTPRHKVTEMGQEVTMRCQPILGHNTVFWYRQTMMQGLELLAYFRNRAPLDDSGMPKDRFSAEMPDATLATLKIQPSEPRDSAVYFCASGLVLGTSGRAGTGELFFGEGSRLTVL.

This clone was found once. The chain links TRBV9 to TRBJ2-3; 13 bases fit TRBD2. CDR1 is SGDLS, CDR2 YYNGEE, per germline. This CDR3 is built from 16 residues. With 3 bases clipped from V and 4 bases from J, the junction kept 5 bases outside the gene matches. The CDR3 reads CASSEGTSGTPDTQYF. Written as DNA, the CDR3 is TGTGCCAGCAGCGAGGGGACTAGCGGGACACCAGATACGCAGTATTTT.

V gene TRBV28 combines with J gene TRBJ2-6; 10 bases line up with TRBD2. Germline V CDR1 and CDR2: MDHEN, SYDVKM. The CDR3 is 22 amino acids. Trimming took 3 bases from V and 2 from J; bases not matched to a gene: 19. The CDR3, as DNA: TGTGCCAGCAGTTTTCCCCTAGCGGGGGTAGGTCTTAGTGGTCCTGGGGCCAACGTCCTGACTTTC. Its translation: CASSFPLAGVGLSGPGANVLTF.

CDR3 nucleotide sequence: TGTGCCAGTAGTATGATCGCACTAGCGGGAGTAAGGGACGAGCAGTACTTC. This encodes CASSMIALAGVRDEQYF. This rearrangement joins TRBV19 to TRBJ2-7, with 11 bases matching TRBD2. Germline V gene data show CDR1 as LNHDA and CDR2 as SQIVND (reference sequence). The trim removed 3 bases at V and 5 bases at J, leaving 12 bases unmatched. The CDR3 sequence is 17 residues long.